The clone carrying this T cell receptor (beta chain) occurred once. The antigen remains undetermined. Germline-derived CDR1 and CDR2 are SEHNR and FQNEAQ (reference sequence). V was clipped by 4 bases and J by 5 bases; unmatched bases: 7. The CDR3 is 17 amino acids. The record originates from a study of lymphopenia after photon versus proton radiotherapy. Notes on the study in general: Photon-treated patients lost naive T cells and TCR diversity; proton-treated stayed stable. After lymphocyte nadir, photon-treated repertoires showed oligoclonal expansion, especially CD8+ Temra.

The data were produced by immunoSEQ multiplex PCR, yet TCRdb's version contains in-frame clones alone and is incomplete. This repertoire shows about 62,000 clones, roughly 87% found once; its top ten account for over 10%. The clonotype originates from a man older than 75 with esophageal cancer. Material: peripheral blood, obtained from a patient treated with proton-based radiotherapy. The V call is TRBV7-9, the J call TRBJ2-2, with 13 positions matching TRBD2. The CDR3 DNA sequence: TGTGCCAGCAGCTCCGGACTAGCGGGAGTTGGGACCGGGGAGCTGTTTTTT. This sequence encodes CASSSGLAGVGTGELFF. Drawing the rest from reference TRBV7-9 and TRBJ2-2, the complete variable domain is DTGVSQNPRHKITKRGQNVTFRCDPISEHNRLYWYRQTLGQGPEFLTYFQNEAQLEKSRLLSDRFSAERPKGSFSTLEIQRTEQGDSAMYLCASSSGLAGVGTGELFFGEGSRLTVL.